This passage covers 8 T cell receptor beta chains from one sample sequenced in a study of blood T cell repertoires in COVID-19. The data were produced by immunoSEQ multiplex PCR, yet TCRdb's version contains in-frame clones alone and is incomplete. The table records 250,000 to 350,000 clones, about 90% of them present only once. The source material was PBMCs or T cells enriched from blood (not recorded which). The source of these receptors is a woman aged 18 to 35 with acute COVID-19.

The V gene is TRBV27, the J gene TRBJ1-2, with 9 positions matching TRBD1. The CDR3 runs 13 residues. V gave up 4 bases and J gave up 7 bases; unmatched junction bases: 4. Germline CDR1 is MNHEY and CDR2 is SMNVEV (reference sequence). DNA of the CDR3: TGTGCCAGCAGTTACCTGACAGGGGGTGGCTACACCTTC. This translates into CASSYLTGGGYTF.

The rearrangement joins TRBV4-1 to TRBJ1-1; the D gene is possibly TRBD1 (6 bases). The V end lost 1 base, the J end lost 3 bases, and 15 bases lay between the germline ends. The CDR3 is 16 residues long. Germline-derived CDR1 and CDR2 are MGHRA and YSYEKL. The CDR3 here is CASSQGYTGFHTEAFF. The CDR3 DNA reads TGCGCCAGCAGCCAAGGCTATACAGGGTTCCACACTGAAGCTTTCTTT.

This rearrangement joins TRBV11-2 to TRBJ2-2, with 14 bases lining up with TRBD2. This CDR3 region has 17 residues. Losses at the gene ends were 5 bases for V and 5 bases for J; bases not matched to a gene: 7. Germline CDR1 and CDR2: SGHAT and FQNNGV. CDR3 sequence (DNA): TGTGCCAGCAGCAGGGGACTAGCGGGAGCTGTTACCGGGGAGCTGTTTTTT. Encoded protein: CASSRGLAGAVTGELFF.

The chain uses TRBV28 and TRBJ2-1, with 10 bases fitting TRBD2. The CDR3 length is 15 residues. Looked up from germline, CDR1 is MDHEN and CDR2 is SYDVKM. Trimming removed 5 bases from V and 8 bases from J; junction bases left unmatched: 9. The CDR3 reads CASSLIAGGGDEQFF. The CDR3 DNA sequence: TGTGCCAGCAGTCTAATAGCGGGAGGAGGGGATGAGCAGTTCTTC.

The V gene is TRBV29-1, the J gene TRBJ1-6; 7 nucleotides match TRBD1. V dropped 6 bases and J dropped 9; count of bases not matched to a gene: 8. CDR1 and CDR2 from the germline V gene are SQVTM and ANQGSEA. This CDR3 contains 13 residues. The CDR3 spells CSVRQGLSSPLHF. The CDR3 DNA reads TGCAGCGTAAGACAGGGTTTGAGTTCACCCCTCCACTTT.

The rearrangement uses TRBV6-5 and TRBJ2-7, with 9 nucleotides matching TRBD1. Germline assignment: CDR1 MNHEY and CDR2 SVGAGI. V gave up 2 bases and J gave up 10 bases; unmatched junction bases: 9. The CDR3 loop spans 14 amino acids. The CDR3 reads CASSYTGGDREQYF. The CDR3 coding sequence is TGTGCCAGCAGTTACACCGGTGGGGACAGGGAACAGTACTTC.

The V gene is TRBV6-2 or TRBV6-3, the J gene TRBJ1-1, with unresolved D. CDR1 is MNHEY, CDR2 SVGEGT, per germline. CDR3 size: 11 residues. V was trimmed by 4 bases and J by 8 bases, leaving 8 bases between them. The CDR3 bases are TGTGCCAGCAGTTCGTACATAGAAGCTTTCTTT. It encodes CASSSYIEAFF.

The chain joins TRBV27 to TRBJ2-7, with 7 bases fitting TRBD2. The V segment lost 5 bases and the J segment 2 bases; nucleotides outside the gene matches: 6. Germline V gene data show CDR1 as MNHEY and CDR2 as SMNVEV (reference sequence). The CDR3 loop spans 14 amino acids. This CDR3 reads CASSETTSTYEQYF. The DNA for the CDR3 is TGTGCCAGCAGTGAAACGACTAGCACCTACGAGCAGTACTTC.